The 5 T cell receptor beta chains listed next were all sequenced from one sample in a study of OX40 agonist ivuxolimab in advanced cancers. Method: immunoSEQ multiplex PCR; TCRdb's copy keeps in-frame clones and lacks some. Of 60,000 to 80,000 clones listed, 84% are singletons. This specimen consisted of CD4+ or CD8+ T cells sorted from blood, obtained in a trial of the OX40 agonist ivuxolimab. The receptor set was obtained from an adult with an advanced solid tumor such as melanoma, head and neck, liver or kidney cancer.

The V gene is TRBV11-2, the J gene TRBJ2-1; 7 bases agree with TRBD2. Germline trimming cut 2 bases from V and 7 bases from J; bases unmatched to any gene: 8. This CDR3 has 15 residues. CDR1 and CDR2 (germline): SGHAT, FQNNGV. Here the CDR3 reads CASSLTSVSGNEQFF. The CDR3 DNA reads as TGTGCCAGCAGCTTAACTAGCGTTTCTGGGAATGAGCAGTTCTTC.

The chain recombines TRBV5-6 with TRBJ1-3; 8 bases map to TRBD1. V trimming: 5 bases; J trimming: 1 base; junction bases outside the gene matches: 14. Germline values: CDR1 SGHDT, CDR2 YYEEEE. The CDR3 consists of 18 residues. This chain's CDR3 is CASSFYRDRTPSGNTIYF. The CDR3 DNA reads TGTGCCAGCAGTTTCTACCGGGACAGGACACCGTCTGGAAACACCATATATTTT.

The chain carries TRBV10-1 and TRBJ2-3; TRBD2 matches 8 bases. This CDR3 is built from 17 residues. CDR1 is WNHNN and CDR2 is SYGVQD in the germline V gene (reference sequence). After removal of 10 bases from V and 1 base from J, the junction contained 16 bases not matched to a gene. The CDR3 bases are TGCGCCACCATAAAAGCGGGAGCGATCGGGGGCACAGATACGCAGTATTTT. It yields the protein CATIKAGAIGGTDTQYF.

This rearrangement joins TRBV4-3 to TRBJ2-1; D gene unclear. The CDR3 totals 16 residues. The germline CDR1 and CDR2 sequences are LGHNA and YSLEER. V was cut by 1 base and J by 1 base, with 11 bases left in between. CDR3 in DNA: TGCGCCAGCAGCCAAGTGGGTGGTTTGTCCTACAATGAGCAGTTCTTC. It translates to CASSQVGGLSYNEQFF.

This clone has just a few counts. The gene calls are TRBV29-1 and TRBJ2-7; D gene ambiguous. This CDR3 is 11 amino acids long. V was cut by 7 bases and J by 5 bases, with 12 bases left in between. From germline, CDR1 is SQVTM and CDR2 ANQGSEA. CDR3 region: CSAGEIHEQYF. In DNA, the CDR3 is TGCAGCGCAGGCGAAATCCACGAGCAGTACTTC.